These 8 T cell receptor beta chains originate from one sample sequenced in a study of blood T cell repertoires in COVID-19. Produced via immunoSEQ multiplex PCR; TCRdb's table is partial and in-frame only. This sample has approximately 23,000 clones, with approximately 90% found just once. The sample comprised peripheral blood. All receptors come from a woman aged 80 or over with active COVID-19.

This clone was detected only once. The rearrangement uses TRBV6-5 and TRBJ1-1, with 10 bases lining up with TRBD1. CDR1 MNHEY and CDR2 SVGAGI come from the germline V gene. This CDR3 contains 15 residues. The junction had 3 bases not matched to a gene; V was cut back by 0 bases and J by 5 bases. The CDR3 DNA follows: TGTGCCAGCAGTTACTCGAGGACAGGGGGAACTGAAGCTTTCTTT. It yields the protein CASSYSRTGGTEAFF.

J is TRBJ2-7 and V is TRBV11-3, with 8 positions matching TRBD1. The CDR3 has 13 residues. The germline gives CDR1 SGHNT, CDR2 YENEEA. The V gene end was trimmed by 5 bases and the J gene end by 6 bases; junction bases not matched to a gene: 6. CDR3 sequence: CASSRGQGGEQYF. The CDR3 DNA sequence: TGTGCCAGCAGCAGAGGACAGGGAGGCGAGCAGTACTTC.

The chain is built from TRBV7-3 and TRBJ2-1; 14 bases line up with TRBD2. Germline V CDR1 and CDR2: SGHTA, FQGTGA. The CDR3 consists of 16 residues. Unmatched junction bases numbered 3, after V lost 2 bases and J lost 6 bases. The CDR3 loop reads CASSLGTSGGFNEQFF. The CDR3 nucleotides read TGTGCCAGCAGCTTAGGGACTAGCGGGGGATTCAATGAGCAGTTCTTC.

The rearrangement uses TRBV19 and TRBJ2-2, with 12 bases that match TRBD2. Germline-derived CDR1 and CDR2 are LNHDA and SQIVND (reference sequence). The CDR3 has 17 residues. V lost 6 bases and J lost 7; bases outside the gene matches: 12. The CDR3 DNA follows: TGTGCCAGTAGAGGAGCTAGCGGGGGGGCCCGCGGCGGGGAGCTGTTTTTT. Protein sequence: CASRGASGGARGGELFF.

J is TRBJ2-1 and V is TRBV7-9, with TRBD1 matching 9 bases. Looked up from germline, CDR1 is SEHNR and CDR2 is FQNEAQ (reference sequence). Trimming at V came to 5 bases and at J to 8 bases, leaving 13 bases not matched to a gene. This CDR3 comprises 16 residues. CDR3 residues: CASSPWGDRVRDEQFF. In DNA, the CDR3 is TGTGCCAGCAGCCCTTGGGGGGACAGGGTCAGGGATGAGCAGTTCTTC.

This sequence joins TRBV10-3 and TRBJ1-1, with 10 nucleotides matching TRBD1. Looked up from germline, CDR1 is ENHRY and CDR2 is SYGVKD. The CDR3 length is 14 residues. After removal of 6 bases from V and 3 bases from J, the junction contained 4 bases not matched to a gene. CDR3 in DNA: TGTGCCATCAGCGGACAGGGGGGGGACACTGAAGCTTTCTTT. Translated: CAISGQGGDTEAFF.

J is TRBJ1-1 and V is TRBV18; D gene ambiguous. The CDR3 is 13 amino acids. Germline V gene lookup returns CDR1 KGHSH and CDR2 LQKENI. The ends were cut back, 2 bases at V and 8 bases at J, with 12 bases in the middle. This CDR3 reads CASSPGSAQEAFF. The DNA of the CDR3 is TGTGCCAGCTCACCAGGATCGGCACAGGAAGCTTTCTTT.

As to this clone: A read error may account for a junction end that differs from germline. The gene calls are TRBV7-7 and TRBJ1-3, with 9 bases that match TRBD1. There are 15 residues in the CDR3. In germline, CDR1 is SSHAT, CDR2 FNYEAQ (reference sequence). DNA of the CDR3: TGTGCTAGCAGCCCCGGGACAGGGAGAGGAAACACCATATATTTT. It specifies CASSPGTGRGNTIYF. The full variable domain, with the rest looked up from reference TRBV7-7 and TRBJ1-3, is GAGVSQSPRYKVTKRGQDVTLRCDPISSHATLYWYQQALGQGPEFLTYFNYEAQPDKSGLPSDRFSAERPEGSISTLTIQRTEQRDSAMYRCASSPGTGRGNTIYFGEGSWLTVV.